What follows describes a single TCR beta chain. This sample was included in a study of blood T cell repertoires in COVID-19. On the study more broadly: COVID-19 samples from acute and convalescent phases originated in the United States, Italy and Spain. From T cells, B-cell-depleted T cells, or PBMCs came the material, which was cDNA or gDNA.

Sequencing used immunoSEQ multiplex PCR; TCRdb keeps in-frame clones, though not all of them. The table lists about 240,000 clones, approximately 91% of them singletons, with roughly 0.8% in the top ten. The Seattle patients joined while their infection was active and were tracked longitudinally afterward. This receptor was identified in a man aged 25-45 years with COVID-19, enrolled during active disease. The sequenced sample was peripheral blood.

Written as DNA, the CDR3 is TGTGCCAGCAGCCTCCAGGGGTCCTACAATGAGCAGTTCTTC. Amino acid sequence: CASSLQGSYNEQFF. The chain has TRBV13 and TRBJ2-1; D is possibly TRBD1 (6 bases). V lost 5 bases and J 1 base, leaving 9 bases between the germline ends. From germline, CDR1 is PRHDT and CDR2 FYEKMQ (reference sequence). There are 14 residues in the CDR3.